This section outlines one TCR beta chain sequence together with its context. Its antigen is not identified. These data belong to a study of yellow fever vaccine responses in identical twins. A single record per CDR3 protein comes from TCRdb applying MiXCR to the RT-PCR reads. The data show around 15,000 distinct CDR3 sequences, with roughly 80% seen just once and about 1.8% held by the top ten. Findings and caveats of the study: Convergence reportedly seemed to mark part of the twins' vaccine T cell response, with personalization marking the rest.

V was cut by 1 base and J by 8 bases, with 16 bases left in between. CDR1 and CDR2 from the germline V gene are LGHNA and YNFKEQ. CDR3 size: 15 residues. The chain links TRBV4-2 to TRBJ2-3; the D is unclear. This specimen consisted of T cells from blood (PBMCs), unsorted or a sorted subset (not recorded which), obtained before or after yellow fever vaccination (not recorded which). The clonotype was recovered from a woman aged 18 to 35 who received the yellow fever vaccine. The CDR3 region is CASSQAQRRTGTQYF. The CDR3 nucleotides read TGTGCCAGCAGCCAAGCACAACGACGCACTGGTACGCAGTATTTT.